One and the same sample provided the 8 T cell receptor beta chains below, sequenced in a study of blood T cell repertoires in COVID-19 (dated by TCRdb to the early 2020s). Library preparation used the immunoSEQ multiplex PCR assay. TCRdb retrieved this table from immuneACCESS and kept in-frame rearrangements only. Not all clones are present; in checked studies, unresolved V genes account for under half, and no reason is known for the remainder. Counted in this sample were over 150,000 clones; 70% to 90% of them appeared once. Of the sample, around 1% is held by the ten largest clones. What was sequenced was peripheral blood. The receptors derive from a man aged 35 to 55 with acute or convalescent COVID-19.

The chain recombines TRBV7-2 with TRBJ2-1, with 13 nucleotides matching TRBD2. CDR1 is SGHTA, CDR2 FQGNSA, per germline. There are 14 residues in the CDR3. Trimming at V came to 5 bases and at J to 13 bases, leaving 8 bases not matched to a gene. The CDR3 spells CASSPGLAGDNQFF. The CDR3 DNA is TGTGCCAGCAGCCCAGGACTAGCGGGGGATAATCAGTTCTTC.

This clone was seen a few times. The CDR3, as DNA: TGCGCCAGCAGCTTGGTAAGCGGGGGGGCCGGTACGCAGTATTTT. It yields the protein CASSLVSGGAGTQYF. This chain connects TRBV5-1 to TRBJ2-3, with TRBD2 identical over 10 bases. V lost 0 bases, J lost 8 bases, and 6 bases stayed unmatched. The CDR3 covers 15 residues. Germline assignment: CDR1 SGHRS and CDR2 YFSETQ.

This chain joins TRBV18 and TRBJ2-7, with a weak D call TRBD1 (6 bases). Between the trimmed V and J ends, which lost 5 bases and 11 bases, there was a span of 16 bases. The CDR3 has 12 amino acids. Germline V gene data show CDR1 as KGHSH and CDR2 as LQKENI. CDR3 sequence: CASSETGWAEYF. DNA of the CDR3: TGTGCCAGCTCAGAAACAGGGTGGGCTGAGTACTTC.

The chain is built from TRBV5-1 and TRBJ1-2; 9 bases are a match to TRBD1. The CDR3 contains 13 residues. Germline CDR1 and CDR2: SGHRS and YFSETQ. V lost 6 bases and J lost 6; bases outside the gene matches: 6. Written as DNA, the CDR3 is TGCGCCAGCAAACCGACAGGGGGTAATGGCTACACCTTC. Translated, it gives CASKPTGGNGYTF.

This clone came up once. The V gene is TRBV4-1, the J gene TRBJ2-1; 8 bases line up with TRBD1. Germline V lookup: CDR1 MGHRA, CDR2 YSYEKL. The V and J ends lost 0 bases and 4 bases, in that order; junction bases with no gene match: 2. This CDR3 has 15 amino acids. CDR3 DNA sequence: TGCGCCAGCAGCCAAGAACAGGGGGGATACAATGAGCAGTTCTTC. Its translation is CASSQEQGGYNEQFF.

This chain links TRBV15 with TRBJ1-2; D is uncertain. The germline gives CDR1 LNHNV, CDR2 YYDKDF (reference sequence). V was shortened by 0 bases and J by 4 bases, with 15 bases between the two germline ends. The CDR3 spans 16 residues. CDR3 protein: CATSRDLRSPIYGYTF. As DNA, the CDR3 is TGTGCCACCAGCAGAGATTTGCGGTCCCCAATCTATGGCTACACCTTC.

As DNA, the CDR3 is TGTGCCAGCAGTTTATGGGGCAGGTGGCCGAATCAGCCCCAGCATTTT. It specifies CASSLWGRWPNQPQHF. The V gene is TRBV28, the J gene TRBJ1-5, with D unresolved. This CDR3 is 16 amino acids long. Trimming cost V 0 bases and J 4 bases, with 13 bases left between them. Germline V CDR1 and CDR2: MDHEN, SYDVKM.

The J gene is TRBJ2-2, the V gene TRBV24-1; TRBD2 matches at 16 bases. J gave up 6 bases and V 5 bases, and 8 bases lay outside the gene matches. The CDR3 consists of 18 residues. Germline V gene sequence: CDR1 KGHDR, CDR2 SFDVKD. The CDR3: CATSGGTSGGAVPGELFF. In DNA form, the CDR3 reads TGTGCCACCAGTGGAGGGACTAGCGGGGGGGCTGTCCCCGGGGAGCTGTTTTTT.